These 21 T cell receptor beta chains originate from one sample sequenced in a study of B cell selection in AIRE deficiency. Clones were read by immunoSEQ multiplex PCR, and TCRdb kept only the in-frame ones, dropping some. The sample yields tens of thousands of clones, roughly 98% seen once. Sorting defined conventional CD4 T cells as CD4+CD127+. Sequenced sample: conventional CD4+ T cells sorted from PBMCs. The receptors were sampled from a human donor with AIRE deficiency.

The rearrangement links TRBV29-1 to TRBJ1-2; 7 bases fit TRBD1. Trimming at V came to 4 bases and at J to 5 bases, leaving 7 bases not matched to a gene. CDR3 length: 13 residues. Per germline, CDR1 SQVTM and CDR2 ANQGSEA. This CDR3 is CSVGTGVGYGYTF. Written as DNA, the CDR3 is TGCAGCGTTGGAACAGGGGTAGGATATGGCTACACCTTC.

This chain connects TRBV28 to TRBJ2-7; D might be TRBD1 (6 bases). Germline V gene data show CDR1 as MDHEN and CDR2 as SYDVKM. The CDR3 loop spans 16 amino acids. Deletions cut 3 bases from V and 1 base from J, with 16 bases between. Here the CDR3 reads CASSLEYGTLSYEQYF. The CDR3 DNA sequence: TGTGCCAGCAGTTTGGAGTACGGGACACTTTCCTACGAGCAGTACTTC.

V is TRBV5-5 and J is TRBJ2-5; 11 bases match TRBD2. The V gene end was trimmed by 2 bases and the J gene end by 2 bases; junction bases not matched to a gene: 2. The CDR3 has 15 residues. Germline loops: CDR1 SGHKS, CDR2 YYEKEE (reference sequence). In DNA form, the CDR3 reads TGTGCCAGCAGCTTCGGACTAGCGGGTCAAGAGACCCAGTACTTC. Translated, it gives CASSFGLAGQETQYF.

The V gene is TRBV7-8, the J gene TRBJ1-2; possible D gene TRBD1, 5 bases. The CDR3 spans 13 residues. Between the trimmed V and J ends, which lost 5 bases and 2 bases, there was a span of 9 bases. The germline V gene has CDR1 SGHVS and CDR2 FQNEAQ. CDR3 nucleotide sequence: TGTGCCAGCAGCCGGGACGGAAACTATGGCTACACCTTC. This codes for CASSRDGNYGYTF. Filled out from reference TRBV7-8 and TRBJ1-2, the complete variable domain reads GAGVSQSPRYKVAKRGQDVALRCDPISGHVSLFWYQQALGQGPEFLTYFQNEAQLDKSGLPSDRFFAERPEGSVSTLKIQRTQQEDSAVYLCASSRDGNYGYTFGSGTRLTVV.

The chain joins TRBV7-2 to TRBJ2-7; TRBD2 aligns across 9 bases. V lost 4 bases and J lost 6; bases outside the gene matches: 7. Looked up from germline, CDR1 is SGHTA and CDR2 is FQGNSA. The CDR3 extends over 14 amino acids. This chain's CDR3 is CASSSYSGSSEQYF. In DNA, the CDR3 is TGTGCCAGCAGCTCGTATAGCGGGAGTAGCGAGCAGTACTTC.

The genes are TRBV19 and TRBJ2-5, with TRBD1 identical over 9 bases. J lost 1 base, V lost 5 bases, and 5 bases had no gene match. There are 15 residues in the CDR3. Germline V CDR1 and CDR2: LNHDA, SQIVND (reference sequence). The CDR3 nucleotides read TGTGCCAGTAGTCGGGACAGGGTCACCCAAGAGACCCAGTACTTC. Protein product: CASSRDRVTQETQYF.

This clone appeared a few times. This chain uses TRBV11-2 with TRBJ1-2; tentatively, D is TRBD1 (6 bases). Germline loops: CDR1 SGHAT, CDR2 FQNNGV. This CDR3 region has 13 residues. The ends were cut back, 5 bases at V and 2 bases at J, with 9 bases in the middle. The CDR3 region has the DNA TGTGCCAGCAGCCCGGACAGAAACTATGGCTACACCTTC. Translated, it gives CASSPDRNYGYTF.

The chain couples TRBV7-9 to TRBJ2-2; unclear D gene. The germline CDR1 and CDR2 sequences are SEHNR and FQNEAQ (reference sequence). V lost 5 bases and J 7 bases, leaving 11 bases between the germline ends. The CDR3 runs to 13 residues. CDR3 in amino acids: CASSPKAGGELFF. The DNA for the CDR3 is TGTGCCAGCAGCCCTAAGGCTGGCGGGGAGCTGTTTTTT. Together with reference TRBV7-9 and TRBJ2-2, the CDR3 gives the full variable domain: DTGVSQNPRHKITKRGQNVTFRCDPISEHNRLYWYRQTLGQGPEFLTYFQNEAQLEKSRLLSDRFSAERPKGSFSTLEIQRTEQGDSAMYLCASSPKAGGELFFGEGSRLTVL.

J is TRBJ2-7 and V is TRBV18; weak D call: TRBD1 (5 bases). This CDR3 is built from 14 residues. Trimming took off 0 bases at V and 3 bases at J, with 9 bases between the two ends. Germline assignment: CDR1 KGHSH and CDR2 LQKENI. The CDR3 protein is CASSPPGRGYEQYF. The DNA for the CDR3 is TGTGCCAGCTCACCACCGGGTAGGGGCTACGAGCAGTACTTC.

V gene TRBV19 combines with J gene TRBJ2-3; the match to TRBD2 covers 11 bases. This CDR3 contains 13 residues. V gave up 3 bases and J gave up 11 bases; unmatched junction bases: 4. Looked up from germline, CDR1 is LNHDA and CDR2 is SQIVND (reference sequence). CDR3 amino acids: CASSIGLAGGQYF. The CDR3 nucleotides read TGTGCCAGTAGTATTGGCCTAGCGGGAGGGCAGTATTTT.

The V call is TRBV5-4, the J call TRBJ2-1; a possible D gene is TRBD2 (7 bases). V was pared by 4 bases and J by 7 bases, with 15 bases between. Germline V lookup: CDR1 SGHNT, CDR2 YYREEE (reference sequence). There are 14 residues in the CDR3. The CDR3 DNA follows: TGTGCCAGCAGCGCCTACGGGGGGCGGAATGAGCAGTTCTTC. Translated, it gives CASSAYGGRNEQFF.

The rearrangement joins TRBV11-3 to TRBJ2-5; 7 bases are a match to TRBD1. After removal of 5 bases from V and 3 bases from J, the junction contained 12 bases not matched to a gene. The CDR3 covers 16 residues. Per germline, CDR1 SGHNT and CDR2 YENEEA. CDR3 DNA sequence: TGTGCCAGCAGCGCGCCACAGGGGCCCGCCGAAGAGACCCAGTACTTC. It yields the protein CASSAPQGPAEETQYF.

Written as DNA, the CDR3 is TGTGCCAGCAGTTACGAGCGATGGAACTATGGCTACACCTTC. Protein sequence: CASSYERWNYGYTF. J is TRBJ1-2 and V is TRBV6-5; no reliable D call. Germline V lookup: CDR1 MNHEY, CDR2 SVGAGI. The CDR3 contains 14 residues. Trimming left V 2 bases short and J 2 bases short, with 9 bases between.

Here the CDR3 DNA reads TGTGCCAGCATGCGTTCTCCGAGTTACGAGCAGTACTTC. It encodes CASMRSPSYEQYF. The chain recombines TRBV28 with TRBJ2-7; no firm D call. The length of the CDR3 is 13 residues. Germline lookup yields CDR1 MDHEN and CDR2 SYDVKM. Trimming removed 7 bases at V and 4 bases at J, with 14 bases between.

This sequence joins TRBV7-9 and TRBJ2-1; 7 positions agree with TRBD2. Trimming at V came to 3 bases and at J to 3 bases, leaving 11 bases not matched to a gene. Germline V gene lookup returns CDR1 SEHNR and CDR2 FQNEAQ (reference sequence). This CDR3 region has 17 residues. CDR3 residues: CASSFGLGLGLYNEQFF. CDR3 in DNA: TGTGCCAGCAGCTTTGGGCTTGGACTAGGGCTCTACAATGAGCAGTTCTTC.

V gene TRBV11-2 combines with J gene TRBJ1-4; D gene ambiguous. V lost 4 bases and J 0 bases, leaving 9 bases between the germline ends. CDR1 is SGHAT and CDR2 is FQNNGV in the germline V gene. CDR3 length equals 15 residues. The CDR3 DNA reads TGTGCCAGCAGCTACAGCGGTGCAACTAATGAAAAACTGTTTTTT. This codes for CASSYSGATNEKLFF.

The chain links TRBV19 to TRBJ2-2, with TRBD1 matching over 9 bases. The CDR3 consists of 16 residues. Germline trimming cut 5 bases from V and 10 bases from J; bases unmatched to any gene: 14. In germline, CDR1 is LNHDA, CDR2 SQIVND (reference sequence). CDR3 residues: CASSPSRDRARVELFF. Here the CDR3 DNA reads TGTGCCAGTAGTCCGTCCCGGGACAGGGCTCGGGTGGAGCTGTTTTTT.

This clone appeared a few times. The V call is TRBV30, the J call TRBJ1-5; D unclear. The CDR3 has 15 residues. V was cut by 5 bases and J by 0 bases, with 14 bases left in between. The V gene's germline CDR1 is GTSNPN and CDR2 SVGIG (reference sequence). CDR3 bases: TGTGCCTGGGGCCGCCAACAGATTAGCAATCAGCCCCAGCATTTT. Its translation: CAWGRQQISNQPQHF.

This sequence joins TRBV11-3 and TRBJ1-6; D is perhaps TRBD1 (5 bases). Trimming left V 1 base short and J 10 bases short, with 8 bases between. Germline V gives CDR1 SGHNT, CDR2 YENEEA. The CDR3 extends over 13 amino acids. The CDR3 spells CASSLVGESPLHF. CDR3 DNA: TGTGCCAGCAGCTTAGTAGGGGAATCACCCCTCCACTTT. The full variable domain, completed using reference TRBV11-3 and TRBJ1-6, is EAGVVQSPRYKIIEKKQPVAFWCNPISGHNTLYWYLQNLGQGPELLIRYENEEAVDDSQLPKDRFSAERLKGVDSTLKIQPAELGDSAVYLCASSLVGESPLHFGNGTRLTVT.

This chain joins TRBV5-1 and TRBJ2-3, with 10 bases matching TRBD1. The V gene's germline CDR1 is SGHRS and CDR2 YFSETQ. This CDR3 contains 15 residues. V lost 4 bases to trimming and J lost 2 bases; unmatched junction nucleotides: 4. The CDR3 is CASSLGTGDTDTQYF. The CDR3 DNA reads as TGCGCCAGCAGCCTAGGGACAGGGGACACAGATACGCAGTATTTT.

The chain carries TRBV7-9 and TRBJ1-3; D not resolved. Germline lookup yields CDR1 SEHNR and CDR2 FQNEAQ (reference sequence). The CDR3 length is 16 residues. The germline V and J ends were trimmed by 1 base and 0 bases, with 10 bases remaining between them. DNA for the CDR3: TGTGCCAGCAGCTTAGACACAGCGGCCTCTGGAAACACCATATATTTT. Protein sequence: CASSLDTAASGNTIYF.